This T cell receptor (beta chain) was captured in a study of blood T cells in healthy people across ages. Study-wide findings and caveats: In these data, TCR beta diversity tracked strongly with naive T cell percentage. Per million T cells, TCR beta diversity dropped about linearly as age rose. When set beside aged donors, long-lived donors presented more naive CD4+ cells and higher diversity.

The germline CDR1 and CDR2 sequences are DFQATT and SNEGSKA (reference sequence). CDR3 length equals 14 residues. With 6 bases removed from V and 5 bases from J, the gap between germline ends came to 19 bases. Next came a second PCR, run for about 7 to 11 cycles, which used a sample-barcoded 5' primer along with a J-beta primer mix. TCRdb reanalysed the 5' RACE reads using MiXCR and keeps one entry per CDR3 protein. The sample yields hundreds of thousands of distinct CDR3 sequences, around 21% seen once. In its sample, this clonotype was seen a few times. Its antigen is not known. Sequencing was done on a sample of blood. The source of this sequence is a man in his sixties or seventies in good health. The V call is TRBV20-1, the J call TRBJ2-5; D could derive from TRBD1 or TRBD2 (6 bases each). This chain's CDR3 is CSARAGAGRETQYF. The CDR3 DNA sequence: TGCAGTGCACGAGCAGGGGCAGGGAGGGAGACCCAGTACTTC.